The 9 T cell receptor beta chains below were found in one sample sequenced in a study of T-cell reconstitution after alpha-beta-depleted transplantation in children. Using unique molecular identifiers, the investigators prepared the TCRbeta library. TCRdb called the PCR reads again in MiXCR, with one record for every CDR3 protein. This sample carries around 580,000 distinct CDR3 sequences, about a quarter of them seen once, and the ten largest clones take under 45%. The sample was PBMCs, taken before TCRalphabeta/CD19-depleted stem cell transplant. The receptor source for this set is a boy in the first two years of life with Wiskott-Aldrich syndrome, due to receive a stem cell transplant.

CDR3 loop: CSVYSIPQQYF. The CDR3 DNA is TGCAGCGTCTACTCGATACCCCAGCAGTACTTC. The chain uses TRBV29-1 and TRBJ2-5; no clear D gene. The germline CDR1 and CDR2 sequences are SQVTM and ANQGSEA. CDR3 length: 11 amino acids. V dropped 6 bases and J dropped 11 bases, with 16 bases sitting between them.

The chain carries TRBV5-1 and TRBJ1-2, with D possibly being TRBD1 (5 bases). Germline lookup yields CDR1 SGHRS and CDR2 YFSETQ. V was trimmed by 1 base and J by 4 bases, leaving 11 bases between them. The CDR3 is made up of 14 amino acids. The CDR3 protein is CASSLSAGSYGYTF. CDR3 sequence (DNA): TGCGCCAGCAGCTTGTCGGCAGGGAGCTATGGCTACACCTTC.

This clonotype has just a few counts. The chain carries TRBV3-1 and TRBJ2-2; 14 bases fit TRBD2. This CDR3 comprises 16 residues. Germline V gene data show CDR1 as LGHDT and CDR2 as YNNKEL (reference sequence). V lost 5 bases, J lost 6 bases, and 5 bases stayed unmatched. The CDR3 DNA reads TGTGCCAGCAGCTATGGACTAGCGGGAGGTCCCGGGGAGCTGTTTTTT. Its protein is CASSYGLAGGPGELFF.

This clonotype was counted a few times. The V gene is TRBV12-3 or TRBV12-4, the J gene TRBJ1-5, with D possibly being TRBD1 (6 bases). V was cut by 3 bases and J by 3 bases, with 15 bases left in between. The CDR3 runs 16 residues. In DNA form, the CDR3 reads TGTGCCAGCAGTTTCTCCGGTGGACAGAACAATCAGCCCCAGCATTTT. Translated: CASSFSGGQNNQPQHF.

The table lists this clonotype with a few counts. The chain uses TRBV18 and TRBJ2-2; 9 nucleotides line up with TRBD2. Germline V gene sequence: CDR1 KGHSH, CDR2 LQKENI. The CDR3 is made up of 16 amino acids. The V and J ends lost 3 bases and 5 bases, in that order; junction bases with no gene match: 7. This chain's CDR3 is CASSPGLATITGELFF. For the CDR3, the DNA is TGTGCCAGCTCACCGGGACTAGCAACGATAACCGGGGAGCTGTTTTTT.

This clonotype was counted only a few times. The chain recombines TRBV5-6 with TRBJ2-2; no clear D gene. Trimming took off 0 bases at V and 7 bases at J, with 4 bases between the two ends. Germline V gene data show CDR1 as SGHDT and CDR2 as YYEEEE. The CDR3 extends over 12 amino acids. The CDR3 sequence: CASSLAYGELFF. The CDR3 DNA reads TGTGCCAGCAGCTTGGCTTACGGGGAGCTGTTTTTT. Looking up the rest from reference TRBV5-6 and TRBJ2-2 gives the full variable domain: DAGVTQSPTHLIKTRGQQVTLRCSPKSGHDTVSWYQQALGQGPQFIFQYYEEEERQRGNFPDRFSGHQFPNYSSELNVNALLLGDSALYLCASSLAYGELFFGEGSRLTVL.

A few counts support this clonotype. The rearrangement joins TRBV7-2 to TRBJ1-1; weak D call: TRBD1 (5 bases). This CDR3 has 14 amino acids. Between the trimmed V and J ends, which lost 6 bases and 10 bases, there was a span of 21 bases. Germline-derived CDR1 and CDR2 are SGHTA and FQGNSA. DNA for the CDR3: TGTGCCAGCAGGTTCGGCCGGGGCTGGGGGAGAGCTTTCTTT. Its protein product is CASRFGRGWGRAFF.

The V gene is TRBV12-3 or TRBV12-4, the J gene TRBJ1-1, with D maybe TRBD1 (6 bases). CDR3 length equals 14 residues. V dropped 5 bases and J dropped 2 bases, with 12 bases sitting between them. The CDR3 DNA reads TGTGCCAGCAGTAGATCGGGACACAACACTGAAGCTTTCTTT. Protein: CASSRSGHNTEAFF.

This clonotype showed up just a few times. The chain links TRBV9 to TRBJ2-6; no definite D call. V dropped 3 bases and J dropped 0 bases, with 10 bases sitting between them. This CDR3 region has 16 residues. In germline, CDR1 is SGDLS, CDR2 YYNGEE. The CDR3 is CASSARGDSGANVLTF. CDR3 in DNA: TGTGCCAGCAGCGCCCGAGGAGACTCTGGGGCCAACGTCCTGACTTTC.